This T cell receptor (beta chain) derives from a study of regulatory dendritic cells for organ transplantation. This CDR3 is built from 15 residues. The V gene's germline CDR1 is SGHDN and CDR2 FVKESK. The V end was cut by 4 bases, the J end by 9 bases, with 16 bases between. Profiled with immunoSEQ multiplex PCR; TCRdb holds only in-frame clones, not every one. The table shows more than 15,000 clones, with around 79% occurring only once. This clone has just a few counts. What it recognizes is unknown. CFSE-labeled sorted T cells met regulatory or mature dendritic cells for under 6 days. FACS sorted CD4+ or CD8+ T cells into CD45RA+ naive and CD45RO+ memory.

The sequenced sample consisted of memory CD4+ T cells from blood cultured with regulatory dendritic cells. The subset here: CD45RO+ memory T cells. The chain recombines TRBV14 with TRBJ1-6, with D possibly being TRBD1 (6 bases). The receptor was derived from a human donor in good health. In DNA, the CDR3 is TGTGCCAGCAGCCCACTTAGGGGGGTTAGTTCACCCCTCCACTTT. The encoded protein is CASSPLRGVSSPLHF.